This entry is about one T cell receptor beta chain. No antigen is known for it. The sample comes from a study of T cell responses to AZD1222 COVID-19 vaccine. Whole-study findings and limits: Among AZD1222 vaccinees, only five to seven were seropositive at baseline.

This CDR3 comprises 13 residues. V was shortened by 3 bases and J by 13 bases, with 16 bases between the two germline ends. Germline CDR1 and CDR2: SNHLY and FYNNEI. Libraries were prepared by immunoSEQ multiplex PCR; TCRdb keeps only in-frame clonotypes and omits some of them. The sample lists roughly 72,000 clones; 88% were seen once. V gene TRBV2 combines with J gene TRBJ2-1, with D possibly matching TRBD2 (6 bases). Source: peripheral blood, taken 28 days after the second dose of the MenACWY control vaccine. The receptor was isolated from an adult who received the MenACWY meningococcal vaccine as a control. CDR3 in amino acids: CASSDEVGGEQFF. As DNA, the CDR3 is TGTGCCAGCAGTGATGAGGTGGGCGGGGAACAGTTCTTC.